This passage covers 14 T cell receptor beta chains from one sample sequenced in a study of T cell responses to AZD1222 COVID-19 vaccine. Data came from immunoSEQ multiplex PCR; TCRdb stores just in-frame clones and leaves some out. This sample has some 25,000 clones, with 87% found just once. Sequenced material: peripheral blood, taken 28 days after the second AZD1222 dose. The source of these receptors is an adult who received the AZD1222 COVID-19 vaccine.

The chain is built from TRBV6-1 and TRBJ2-7; TRBD1 agrees at 12 bases. The V segment lost 2 bases and the J segment 0 bases; nucleotides outside the gene matches: 2. This CDR3 has 16 residues. Germline CDR1 MNHNS, CDR2 SASEGT. In DNA form, the CDR3 reads TGTGCCAGCAGTGAACCGGGACAGGGGGCCTCCTACGAGCAGTACTTC. Translated: CASSEPGQGASYEQYF.

CDR3 coding DNA: TGTGCCAGCACTAAGACAGGGAGCGACGAGCAGTACTTC. Residues: CASTKTGSDEQYF. The V gene is TRBV2, the J gene TRBJ2-7, with 7 bases matching TRBD1. V shed 7 bases and J 5 bases; nucleotides not matched to a gene: 8. The CDR3 extends over 13 amino acids. Germline V gene lookup returns CDR1 SNHLY and CDR2 FYNNEI.

The chain employs TRBV28 and TRBJ2-1, with 9 bases fitting TRBD2. The J segment lost 4 bases and the V segment lost 7 bases, leaving 11 bases of the junction unmatched. The CDR3 sequence is 16 residues long. Germline V gene data show CDR1 as MDHEN and CDR2 as SYDVKM. The CDR3 region is CASNSPGAGGYNEQFF. The CDR3 DNA reads TGTGCCAGCAACTCGCCTGGAGCGGGAGGTTACAATGAGCAGTTCTTC.

The chain uses TRBV30 and TRBJ1-6, with D maybe TRBD1 (6 bases). This CDR3 contains 17 residues. V lost 1 base, J lost 0 bases, and 13 bases lay in between. Germline V gives CDR1 GTSNPN, CDR2 SVGIG (reference sequence). The CDR3 loop is CAWSGFQGISYNSPLHF. CDR3 nucleotide sequence: TGTGCCTGGAGTGGTTTCCAGGGGATCTCCTATAATTCACCCCTCCACTTT.

V gene TRBV7-2 combines with J gene TRBJ1-5; D remains unclear. Germline values: CDR1 SGHTA, CDR2 FQGNSA. Trimming removed 4 bases at V and 0 bases at J, with 7 bases between. CDR3 size: 14 residues. CDR3 nucleotides: TGTGCCAGCAGCTCTCTACATAGCAATCAGCCCCAGCATTTT. Protein: CASSSLHSNQPQHF.

In the case of this clone: At the DNA level, this CDR3 is encoded by other sequences in the same sample as well. The rearrangement uses TRBV18 and TRBJ2-7, with unresolved D. The CDR3 sequence is 11 residues long. Between the trimmed V and J ends, which lost 3 bases and 3 bases, there was a span of 3 bases. Germline V gives CDR1 KGHSH, CDR2 LQKENI. CDR3 loop: CASSPGYEQYF. In DNA, the CDR3 is TGTGCCAGCTCACCTGGCTACGAGCAGTACTTC. Full variable domain (remainder filled in from reference TRBV18 and TRBJ2-7): NAGVMQNPRHLVRRRGQEARLRCSPMKGHSHVYWYRQLPEEGLKFMVYLQKENIIDESGMPKERFSAEFPKEGPSILRIQQVVRGDSAAYFCASSPGYEQYFGPGTRLTVT.

This clone has only one observation. The chain employs TRBV7-3 and TRBJ2-5, with a tentative D call TRBD2 (6 bases). This CDR3 region has 15 residues. The V end was cut by 2 bases, the J end by 5 bases, with 15 bases between. Per the germline V gene, CDR1 is SGHTA and CDR2 is FQGTGA. For the CDR3, the DNA is TGTGCCAGCAGCTTAGGAGGGGCGAATTGGGAGACCCAGTACTTC. Translating gives CASSLGGANWETQYF.

This chain uses TRBV27 with TRBJ1-1, with 9 bases aligning to TRBD1. This CDR3 has 14 residues. Germline assignment: CDR1 MNHEY and CDR2 SMNVEV (reference sequence). V was pared by 8 bases and J by 5 bases, with 9 bases of the junction left unmatched. The CDR3 region has the DNA TGTGCCAGCTCAACAGGGGGCGTTGAAACTGAAGCTTTCTTT. Protein product: CASSTGGVETEAFF.

V gene TRBV21-1 combines with J gene TRBJ1-2. TRBV21-1 is deemed a pseudogene. This CDR3 contains 17 residues. The CDR3 bases are TGTGCCAGCAGCCAAATGGGGGGAGGGGGCGAAGACTATGGCTACACCTTC. Its protein is CASSQMGGGGEDYGYTF.

The chain uses TRBV7-9 and TRBJ2-2, with D possibly TRBD1 on 6 matching bases. Germline values: CDR1 SEHNR, CDR2 FQNEAQ (reference sequence). The CDR3 contains 14 residues. Trimming removed 5 bases from V and 4 bases from J, with 11 bases in between. CDR3 residues: CASSLTGFTGELFF. The CDR3 DNA follows: TGTGCCAGCAGCCTAACAGGGTTCACCGGGGAGCTGTTTTTT. Drawing the rest from reference TRBV7-9 and TRBJ2-2, the complete variable domain is DTGVSQNPRHKITKRGQNVTFRCDPISEHNRLYWYRQTLGQGPEFLTYFQNEAQLEKSRLLSDRFSAERPKGSFSTLEIQRTEQGDSAMYLCASSLTGFTGELFFGEGSRLTVL.

The rearrangement joins TRBV9 to TRBJ2-1; unclear D gene. Trimming left V 0 bases short and J 5 bases short, with 6 bases between. The CDR3 sequence is 13 residues long. Germline V gives CDR1 SGDLS, CDR2 YYNGEE. CDR3 in amino acids: CASSVAPHNEQFF. The CDR3 DNA reads TGTGCCAGCAGCGTAGCCCCCCACAATGAGCAGTTCTTC.

The V call is TRBV14, the J call TRBJ2-1; a weak D match, TRBD2 (5 bases). Germline lookup yields CDR1 SGHDN and CDR2 FVKESK. V was clipped by 0 bases and J by 9 bases, with 9 bases between them. There are 13 residues in the CDR3. CDR3: CASSQDPGFEQFF. In nucleotides, the CDR3 is TGTGCCAGCAGCCAAGACCCGGGGTTTGAGCAGTTCTTC. The full variable domain, completed using reference TRBV14 and TRBJ2-1, is EAGVTQFPSHSVIEKGQTVTLRCDPISGHDNLYWYRRVMGKEIKFLLHFVKESKQDESGMPNNRFLAERTGGTYSTLKVQPAELEDSGVYFCASSQDPGFEQFFGPGTRLTVL.

The gene calls are TRBV20-1 and TRBJ1-2; D ambiguous. The CDR3 sequence is 10 residues long. Trimming shortened V by 6 bases and J by 8 bases, and 10 bases separated the two germline ends. Germline lookup yields CDR1 DFQATT and CDR2 SNEGSKA (reference sequence). As DNA, the CDR3 is TGCAGTGCCCCAAAGGGCGGCTACACCTTC. Its protein is CSAPKGGYTF.

V gene TRBV7-9 combines with J gene TRBJ2-7; the D is unclear. V gave up 5 bases and J gave up 3 bases, with 5 bases separating them. This CDR3 has 11 residues. The germline V gene encodes CDR1 SEHNR and CDR2 FQNEAQ (reference sequence). CDR3 in DNA: TGTGCCAGCAGCATAGGCTACGAGCAGTACTTC. This translates into CASSIGYEQYF.